This T cell receptor (beta chain) was sequenced during a study of T cells in Graves' hyperthyroidism and ophthalmopathy. Study-wide context: Blood from the periphery was taken at initial diagnosis, before any treatment.

Remarks on this clonotype: Its target is unknown.

There were TCR beta CDR3 regions amplified from RNA transcripts. First-round RT-PCR with HTBI primers amplified the TCR CDR3 region. TCRdb used MiXCR to reprocess the multiplex PCR reads, holding one entry per CDR3 protein. Of around 760,000 distinct CDR3 sequences listed, approximately 40% are singletons. Study-wide findings and caveats: Researchers found most expanded thyroid clonotypes above 0.001 in blood as well.

No ophthalmopathy progression within 18 months constituted stable Graves' hyperthyroidism. Fresh peripheral blood, approximately 10 ml, yielded the PBMCs. The sequencing input was blood. The clonotype comes from a woman between 35 and 50 years old with Graves' hyperthyroidism.

Here the CDR3 reads CASSPTGGRFYEQYF. The CDR3 DNA reads TGCGCCAGCAGCCCCACGGGGGGCAGATTCTACGAGCAGTACTTC. The chain recombines TRBV5-1 with TRBJ2-7, with D possibly being TRBD2 (7 bases). Trimming removed 4 bases from V and 3 bases from J, with 17 bases in between. Germline lookup yields CDR1 SGHRS and CDR2 YFSETQ. This CDR3 contains 15 residues.